This T cell receptor beta chain was captured in a study of shared clonotypes between healthy human individuals. Whole-study findings and limits: Naive subsets usually exceeded memory subsets in estimated richness. Donors were few, which limited the genetic and exposure-history diversity represented. It was only blood that was sampled, and tissue repertoires likely differ.

The table came from immunoSEQ multiplex PCR; TCRdb's copy has only in-frame clones and leaves some out. The sample gives over a million clones, around three quarters of which show up once; 0.6% to 0.7% is in the top ten. Germline trimming cut 4 bases from V and 0 bases from J; bases unmatched to any gene: 10. The CDR3 length is 19 residues. Germline-derived CDR1 and CDR2 are MGHRA and YSYEKL. Notes on this clone: Its antigen remains unknown.

The source material was memory CD4+ T cells from PBMCs. The sample's subset: CD45RA-negative fraction. The V and J genes are TRBV4-1 and TRBJ2-1, with TRBD2 matching 12 bases. The clonotype comes from a man between 18 and 29 years old in good health. Some clones in this sample may be carry-over from other donors' samples. The CDR3 loop reads CASSRRTSGKSGSYNEQFF. The DNA for the CDR3 is TGCGCCAGCAGCCGACGGACTAGCGGGAAGTCGGGCTCCTACAATGAGCAGTTCTTC.